The next 21 T cell receptor beta chains were all read from a single sample in a study of regulatory T cells in long-lasting Graves disease. Regarding time point: newly diagnosed GD, antithyroid drugs for less than 3 months. Making the TCR library involved RNA that had been extracted from PBMCs. Arm-PCR with iRepertoire HTBI primers amplified the CDR3 regions for these TCR beta libraries. TCRdb recomputed calls from the multiplex PCR reads with MiXCR, one row per CDR3 protein. This table holds roughly 250,000 distinct CDR3 sequences, 18% found once. The data also belong to a second study, concerning T cells in Graves' hyperthyroidism and ophthalmopathy.

The sequencing here drew on peripheral blood mononuclear cells (PBMCs), taken at new diagnosis, from a patient treated with antithyroid drugs. These receptors came from a woman in her 30s with Graves disease.

Ten or more counts support this clonotype. The chain uses TRBV20-1 and TRBJ2-1; tentatively, D is TRBD2 (6 bases). CDR1 and CDR2 from the germline V gene are DFQATT and SNEGSKA (reference sequence). This CDR3 has 11 amino acids. V lost 4 bases, J lost 5 bases, and 6 bases lay in between. CDR3 protein: CSAKRDNEQFF. The CDR3 nucleotides read TGCAGTGCTAAGCGGGACAATGAGCAGTTCTTC.

The chain is built from TRBV7-6 and TRBJ1-6; D remains unclear. The CDR3 loop spans 15 amino acids. V shed 5 bases and J shed 6 bases, with 14 bases lying between them. Germline-derived CDR1 and CDR2 are SGHVS and FNYEAQ. The CDR3 coding sequence is TGTGCCAGCAGCACCCGCCCGGGCAGTAATTCACCCCTCCACTTT. This gives the protein CASSTRPGSNSPLHF.

This clonotype was picked up many times. This sequence joins TRBV29-1 and TRBJ1-2, with 9 positions matching TRBD1. With 6 bases clipped from V and 8 bases from J, the junction kept 7 bases outside the gene matches. In germline, CDR1 is SQVTM, CDR2 ANQGSEA. The CDR3 consists of 12 residues. The CDR3 DNA follows: TGCAGCGTCGAGACAGGGGGTTCAGGCTACACCTTC. This translates into CSVETGGSGYTF.

Ten or more counts support this clonotype. This chain joins TRBV12-3 or TRBV12-4 and TRBJ1-1; TRBD1 is a possible D gene (6 bases). This CDR3 comprises 13 residues. V was trimmed by 4 bases and J by 4 bases, leaving 10 bases between them. In DNA form, the CDR3 reads TGTGCCAGCAGTTCCCTCAGGGGCACTGAAGCTTTCTTT. The encoded protein is CASSSLRGTEAFF.

This clonotype was seen more than once but under ten times. The chain employs TRBV4-2 and TRBJ2-1; D may be TRBD1 (5 bases). V lost 1 base to trimming and J lost 5 bases, with 15 bases between them. This CDR3 contains 16 residues. Germline CDR1 reads LGHNA; CDR2 reads YNFKEQ. This CDR3 reads CASSQVGKGRHNEQFF. CDR3 nucleotides: TGTGCCAGCAGCCAAGTGGGAAAGGGGCGGCACAATGAGCAGTTCTTC.

This clonotype was seen once. The CDR3 is CASSPHGTENSPLHF. In DNA form, the CDR3 reads TGTGCCAGCAGTCCCCACGGGACAGAAAATTCACCCCTCCACTTT. J is TRBJ1-6 and V is TRBV6-1; the match to TRBD1 covers 7 bases. Germline CDR1 and CDR2: MNHNS and SASEGT. The CDR3 sequence is 15 residues long. V lost 5 bases, J lost 7 bases, and 8 bases stayed unmatched.

The sample holds one count of this clonotype. This chain joins TRBV7-2 and TRBJ2-1; D unclear. CDR1 is SGHTA, CDR2 FQGNSA, per germline. The CDR3 is 13 amino acids. V gave up 4 bases and J gave up 3 bases, with 7 bases separating them. Written as DNA, the CDR3 is TGTGCCAGCAGCTACCAGGTCTACAATGAGCAGTTCTTC. The encoded protein is CASSYQVYNEQFF.

The sample holds a few counts of this clonotype. The chain combines TRBV20-1 with TRBJ1-2, with 10 bases fitting TRBD1. This CDR3 comprises 14 residues. The V gene's germline CDR1 is DFQATT and CDR2 SNEGSKA (reference sequence). J gave up 6 bases and V 6 bases, and 10 bases lay outside the gene matches. For the CDR3, the DNA is TGCAGTGCCCCCTTAGGGACAGGGGAGGATGGCTACACCTTC. Its translation: CSAPLGTGEDGYTF.

This clonotype has a handful of counts. This chain joins TRBV18 and TRBJ1-6; tentatively, D is TRBD1 (5 bases). The CDR3 totals 15 residues. The germline gives CDR1 KGHSH, CDR2 LQKENI. V shed 4 bases and J shed 5 bases, with 12 bases lying between them. The DNA of the CDR3 is TGTGCCAGCTCACTAATGACAGTGGATAATTCACCCCTCCACTTT. Translated, it gives CASSLMTVDNSPLHF.

About this clonotype itself: A clone one base away is much larger, so this may be a read error. The missing conserved phenylalanine or tryptophan at the end of this CDR3 makes a read error likely. The chain recombines TRBV5-1 with TRBJ2-5; TRBD2 matches 8 bases. The germline V gene encodes CDR1 SGHRS and CDR2 YFSETQ. The J segment lost 2 bases and the V segment lost 6 bases, leaving 6 bases of the junction unmatched. This CDR3 is 14 amino acids long. This CDR3 is CASNPGGGQETQYL. DNA for the CDR3: TGCGCCAGCAACCCCGGCGGGGGGCAAGAGACCCAGTACTTA.

V and J are TRBV2 and TRBJ2-5; 12 positions agree with TRBD2. Germline loops: CDR1 SNHLY, CDR2 FYNNEI. The CDR3 extends over 15 amino acids. The trim removed 2 bases at V and 4 bases at J, leaving 2 bases unmatched. CDR3 sequence (DNA): TGTGCCAGCAGTGAACTAGCGGGGGGGGGAGAGACCCAGTACTTC. Its protein is CASSELAGGGETQYF. The full variable domain, in which reference TRBV2 and TRBJ2-5 provide the parts outside the CDR3, is EPEVTQTPSHQVTQMGQEVILRCVPISNHLYFYWYRQILGQKVEFLVSFYNNEISEKSEIFDDQFSVERPDGSNFTLKIRSTKLEDSAMYFCASSELAGGGETQYFGPGTRLLVL.

The V gene is TRBV5-6, the J gene TRBJ1-5; 7 bases line up with TRBD1. Germline V CDR1 and CDR2: SGHDT, YYEEEE. The CDR3 covers 16 residues. V lost 0 bases to trimming and J lost 3 bases; unmatched junction nucleotides: 6. The CDR3 region has the DNA TGTGCCAGCAGCTTGGTGGTAGGGGGCATCAATCAGCCCCAGCATTTT. It specifies CASSLVVGGINQPQHF.

This clonotype was detected many times. The chain links TRBV3-1 to TRBJ1-4; D not certain. The CDR3 has 13 residues. CDR1 and CDR2 (germline): LGHDT, YNNKEL (reference sequence). Trimming took off 1 base at V and 5 bases at J, with 5 bases between the two ends. Written as DNA, the CDR3 is TGTGCCAGCAGCCAAGGACCCAATGAAAAACTGTTTTTT. Amino acids: CASSQGPNEKLFF.

This clonotype was seen a handful of times. The J gene is TRBJ2-1, the V gene TRBV15; 11 positions agree with TRBD2. V dropped 0 bases and J dropped 9; count of bases not matched to a gene: 7. The CDR3 loop spans 16 amino acids. In germline, CDR1 is LNHNV, CDR2 YYDKDF (reference sequence). The CDR3 loop is CATSRDLISGGGEQFF. CDR3 sequence (DNA): TGTGCCACCAGCAGAGATCTTATTAGCGGGGGGGGTGAGCAGTTCTTC.

In its sample, this clonotype was seen many times. The chain combines TRBV12-3 or TRBV12-4 with TRBJ1-3, with 7 bases matching TRBD1. V lost 4 bases to trimming and J lost 1 base; unmatched junction nucleotides: 7. The CDR3 covers 16 residues. CDR3 amino acids: CASSSETGSSGNTIYF. CDR3 DNA: TGTGCCAGCAGTTCAGAGACAGGGTCATCTGGAAACACCATATATTTT.

This clonotype showed up many times. V usage is TRBV3-1 and J usage is TRBJ2-7, with TRBD1 identical over 12 bases. This CDR3 has 14 residues. Germline CDR1 LGHDT, CDR2 YNNKEL (reference sequence). Losses at the gene ends were 5 bases for V and 4 bases for J; bases not matched to a gene: 3. The CDR3 here is CASSGTGGAYEQYF. CDR3 nucleotide sequence: TGTGCCAGCAGCGGGACAGGGGGCGCGTACGAGCAGTACTTC.

CDR3 bases: TGTGCCAGCAGCCACGGGACTCGCTACGAGCAGTACTTC. This encodes CASSHGTRYEQYF. The chain employs TRBV12-3 or TRBV12-4 and TRBJ2-7; maybe TRBD2 (6 bases). Deletions cut 6 bases from V and 3 bases from J, with 12 bases between. This CDR3 contains 13 residues.

This clonotype showed up many times. The rearrangement uses TRBV6-1 and TRBJ2-3; possible D gene TRBD2, 5 bases. V gave up 1 base and J gave up 4 bases, with 9 bases separating them. Germline CDR1 and CDR2: MNHNS and SASEGT. The CDR3 covers 14 residues. This chain's CDR3 is CASSEGPAADTQYF. CDR3 DNA: TGTGCCAGCAGTGAAGGGCCAGCGGCAGATACGCAGTATTTT.

This clonotype was counted ten times or more. The chain is built from TRBV5-4 and TRBJ1-1, with a weak D call TRBD1 (5 bases). V was cut by 0 bases and J by 5 bases, with 14 bases left in between. CDR1 and CDR2 from the germline V gene are SGHNT and YYREEE (reference sequence). This CDR3 has 15 amino acids. The DNA of the CDR3 is TGTGCCAGCAGCTTGGGGGGGGGAGATGGGACTGAAGCTTTCTTT. It specifies CASSLGGGDGTEAFF. The full variable domain, its missing parts supplied by reference TRBV5-4 and TRBJ1-1, is ETGVTQSPTHLIKTRGQQVTLRCSSQSGHNTVSWYQQALGQGPQFIFQYYREEENGRGNFPPRFSGLQFPNYSSELNVNALELDDSALYLCASSLGGGDGTEAFFGQGTRLTVV.

This clonotype was detected many times. This rearrangement joins TRBV7-8 to TRBJ2-5, with 7 positions matching TRBD1. Unmatched junction bases numbered 14, after V lost 5 bases and J lost 5 bases. The CDR3 spans 16 residues. Per the germline V gene, CDR1 is SGHVS and CDR2 is FQNEAQ. CDR3 region: CASSAEGAFLEETQYF. The CDR3 DNA is TGTGCCAGCAGCGCAGAGGGGGCCTTCTTGGAGGAGACCCAGTACTTC.

The V call is TRBV7-9, the J call TRBJ2-3; 8 bases are a match to TRBD2. Looked up from germline, CDR1 is SEHNR and CDR2 is FQNEAQ (reference sequence). This CDR3 has 15 residues. The V and J ends lost 2 bases and 2 bases, in that order; junction bases with no gene match: 3. Here the CDR3 reads CASSLFGGVTDTQYF. The CDR3 region has the DNA TGTGCCAGCAGCTTATTCGGGGGGGTCACAGATACGCAGTATTTT.